A selection of T cell receptor beta chains follows, all from one sample in a study of blood T cell repertoires in COVID-19. The repertoire was sequenced with immunoSEQ multiplex PCR; TCRdb's copy has only in-frame clones and lacks some. In the table there are 310,000 or so clones, roughly nine tenths of which are singletons. Sequencing input: PBMCs or T cells enriched from blood (not recorded which). These receptors all stem from a woman aged 25-40 years who had recovered from COVID-19. Both conserved end residues are part of each CDR3. Fields, in order: clone size, J gene, V gene, D gene, CDR3 DNA, CDR3 protein. The D gene is left open where the match is weak. Expanded clones get a size class; other rows say once, few or many, or leave the size out.

size: NA; J: TRBJ2-1; V: TRBV19; D: TRBD1; DNA: TGTGCCAGTAGTATCGACAGGGGCCCTTATTACAATGAGCAGTTCTTC; CDR3: CASSIDRGPYYNEQFF
size: once; J: TRBJ2-4; V: TRBV19; D: NA; DNA: TGTGCCAGTACCCCATCTCGGGATGTTTTAAACATTCAGTACTTC; CDR3: CASTPSRDVLNIQYF
size: NA; J: TRBJ2-5; V: TRBV9; D: TRBD2; DNA: TGTGCCAGCACCCCTAGCGGGGGGCAAGAGACCCAGTACTTC; CDR3: CASTPSGGQETQYF
size: NA; J: TRBJ1-2; V: TRBV5-1; D: NA; DNA: TGCGCCAGCAGCACGGGTCTGGAGTATGGCTACACCTTC; CDR3: CASSTGLEYGYTF
size: NA; J: TRBJ2-3; V: TRBV5-6; D: NA; DNA: TGTGCCAGCAGCGCCGAGAAGCAGGGAACAGATACGCAGTATTTT; CDR3: CASSAEKQGTDTQYF
size: NA; J: TRBJ1-6; V: TRBV18; D: NA; DNA: TGTGCCAGCTCACCACTGGAGGTACGGGCGCCCCTCCACTTT; CDR3: CASSPLEVRAPLHF
size: NA; J: TRBJ1-2; V: TRBV24-1; D: TRBD1; DNA: TGTGCCACCAGTGATTTAACCGGGACAGTGACCTATGGCTACACCTTC; CDR3: CATSDLTGTVTYGYTF
size: once; J: TRBJ2-3; V: TRBV2; D: TRBD1; DNA: TGTGCCAGCAGGGGACAGCCCACAGATACGCAGTATTTT; CDR3: CASRGQPTDTQYF
size: once; J: TRBJ2-1; V: TRBV3-1/TRBV3-2; D: TRBD2; DNA: TGTGCCAGCAGCCCGCAGGGACTAGGAGGTTCCCGCCGCTTCTTC; CDR3: CASSPQGLGGSRRFF
size: NA; J: TRBJ1-2; V: TRBV6-2/TRBV6-3; D: NA; DNA: TGTGCCAGCAGTTACGTTACAGTGAATGGCTACACCTTC; CDR3: CASSYVTVNGYTF
size: NA; J: TRBJ2-5; V: TRBV2; D: TRBD1; DNA: TGTGCCAGCAGTGAGGATCTGTCGGACAGGGGTATGGAGACCCAGTACTTC; CDR3: CASSEDLSDRGMETQYF
size: NA; J: TRBJ1-1; V: TRBV12-5; D: NA; DNA: TGTGCTAGTGGCCAACAGATCGTGAACACTGAAGCTTTCTTT; CDR3: CASGQQIVNTEAFF
size: NA; J: TRBJ2-2; V: TRBV11-2; D: TRBD1; DNA: TGTGCCAGCAGCTACCCTTTAGGGCAGGGGGCATCGGGGGAGCTGTTTTTT; CDR3: CASSYPLGQGASGELFF
size: NA; J: TRBJ1-6; V: TRBV30; D: NA; DNA: TGTGCCTGGAGTGGTACAAGCTCCTATAATTCACCCCTCCACTTT; CDR3: CAWSGTSSYNSPLHF
size: NA; J: TRBJ1-2; V: TRBV5-5; D: NA; DNA: TGTGCCAGCAGCTGGACCATCGCGAAGACAGGCTCCCGCTACACCTTC; CDR3: CASSWTIAKTGSRYTF
size: NA; J: TRBJ1-1; V: TRBV9; D: NA; DNA: TGTGCCAGCAGCGTAGGAGACTCGAACACTGAAGCTTTCTTT; CDR3: CASSVGDSNTEAFF
size: NA; J: TRBJ1-6; V: TRBV30; D: NA; DNA: TGTGCCCTTTTCGCGGGTGGCTATAATTCACCCCTCCACTTT; CDR3: CALFAGGYNSPLHF
size: NA; J: TRBJ1-2; V: TRBV7-9; D: NA; DNA: TGTGCCAGCAGCGAACACAACTATGGCTACACCTTC; CDR3: CASSEHNYGYTF
size: NA; J: TRBJ2-7; V: TRBV30; D: TRBD1; DNA: TGTGCCTGGAGTCGGGACAGGCGCTACGAGCAGTACTTC; CDR3: CAWSRDRRYEQYF
size: NA; J: TRBJ2-7; V: TRBV10-2; D: TRBD2; DNA: TGCGCCAGCAGTTTTGAACTAGCGGGGGGAAGGAGCTCCTACGAGCAGTACTTC; CDR3: CASSFELAGGRSSYEQYF
size: NA; J: TRBJ2-7; V: TRBV12-5; D: NA; DNA: TGTGCTAGTGGTTCCGCCCCCTCTACAGGGATTGGGGCCTACGAGCAGTACTTC; CDR3: CASGSAPSTGIGAYEQYF
size: NA; J: TRBJ1-2; V: TRBV29-1; D: NA; DNA: TGCAGCGGATTGAACAGGTCCTCGGGGGATGGCTACACCTTC; CDR3: CSGLNRSSGDGYTF
size: NA; J: TRBJ1-3; V: TRBV5-1; D: NA; DNA: TGCGCCAGCAGCCCTGGACAGACCTCTGGAAACACCATATATTTT; CDR3: CASSPGQTSGNTIYF
size: NA; J: TRBJ1-1; V: TRBV7-2; D: NA; DNA: TGTGCCAGCAGCTTGCAGGGTCGGAACACTGAAGCTTTCTTT; CDR3: CASSLQGRNTEAFF
size: once; J: TRBJ1-1; V: TRBV19; D: NA; DNA: TGTGCCAGTAGCCCCCACGGCGGGGGGAACACTGAAGCTTTCTTT; CDR3: CASSPHGGGNTEAFF
size: NA; J: TRBJ2-2; V: TRBV19; D: TRBD1; DNA: TGTGCCAGTAGGCGGGGACAGGCCACCGGGGAGCTGTTTTTT; CDR3: CASRRGQATGELFF
size: once; J: TRBJ1-1; V: TRBV7-8; D: NA; DNA: TGTGCCAGCAGCCCCCGGGTCTGGACTGAAGCTTTCTTT; CDR3: CASSPRVWTEAFF
size: NA; J: TRBJ1-3; V: TRBV27; D: TRBD1; DNA: TGTGCCAGCAGGACCACAGGGGGCGTCGCTGGAAACACCATATATTTT; CDR3: CASRTTGGVAGNTIYF
size: NA; J: TRBJ2-5; V: TRBV5-1; D: TRBD1; DNA: TGCGCCAGCAGCTTGGGTGCAGGGGGATCTCCCCAAGAGACCCAGTACTTC; CDR3: CASSLGAGGSPQETQYF
size: NA; J: TRBJ2-1; V: TRBV7-2; D: NA; DNA: TGTGCCAGCAGCTTAGTTACAGATCCCAATGAGCAGTTCTTC; CDR3: CASSLVTDPNEQFF
size: NA; J: TRBJ1-2; V: TRBV18; D: TRBD1; DNA: TGTGCCAGCTCGCCGGGACAGCATAACTATGGCTACACCTTC; CDR3: CASSPGQHNYGYTF
size: NA; J: TRBJ1-2; V: TRBV2; D: TRBD1; DNA: TGTGCCAGCAGTGCGGCCAGGGGACAGGGTGGCTACACCTTC; CDR3: CASSAARGQGGYTF
size: NA; J: TRBJ1-1; V: TRBV12-3/TRBV12-4; D: NA; DNA: TGTGCCAGCAGTCTCGGACATTACACTGAAGCTTTCTTT; CDR3: CASSLGHYTEAFF
size: NA; J: TRBJ2-7; V: TRBV10-3; D: NA; DNA: TGTGCCATCAGGGCGCCGGGCTACGAGCAGTACTTC; CDR3: CAIRAPGYEQYF
size: NA; J: TRBJ1-2; V: TRBV28; D: NA; DNA: TGTGCCAGCAGCCCGGGCGGGGGGGGCTATGGCTACACCTTC; CDR3: CASSPGGGGYGYTF
size: NA; J: TRBJ1-1; V: TRBV10-1; D: TRBD1; DNA: TGCGCCAGCAGCGGCGGGACAGGGCGGACTGAAGCTTTCTTT; CDR3: CASSGGTGRTEAFF
size: NA; J: TRBJ2-5; V: TRBV2; D: NA; DNA: TGTGCCAGCACCAGAAGGGACACTCTGTACCAAGAGACCCAGTACTTC; CDR3: CASTRRDTLYQETQYF
size: NA; J: TRBJ2-2; V: TRBV6-5; D: NA; DNA: TGTGCCAGCAGTCTTGTAGGACAGCTGCGCGGGGAGCTGTTTTTT; CDR3: CASSLVGQLRGELFF
size: NA; J: TRBJ2-3; V: TRBV27; D: TRBD1; DNA: TGTGCCAGCAGCAAAAACCCGCCGGACAGGTTCACAGATACGCAGTATTTT; CDR3: CASSKNPPDRFTDTQYF
size: NA; J: TRBJ1-2; V: TRBV9; D: NA; DNA: TGTGCCAGCAGCCGGGGGAGAAGTACCTATGGCTACACCTTC; CDR3: CASSRGRSTYGYTF
size: NA; J: TRBJ1-6; V: TRBV11-2; D: NA; DNA: TGTGCCAGCAGCTCCTCCGGGACACCTGGGGCACCCCTCCACTTT; CDR3: CASSSSGTPGAPLHF
size: NA; J: TRBJ1-1; V: TRBV3-1/TRBV3-2; D: TRBD1; DNA: TGTGCCAGCAGCCATCTCACAGGGGGAACTGAAGCTTTCTTT; CDR3: CASSHLTGGTEAFF
size: NA; J: TRBJ1-1; V: TRBV9; D: NA; DNA: TGTGCCAGCAGCGTCGCCACTACAGGCGGCGTAGCTTTCTTT; CDR3: CASSVATTGGVAFF
size: few; J: TRBJ1-1; V: TRBV12-3/TRBV12-4; D: TRBD1; DNA: TGTGCCAGCACCAACAGGGGCTTGGGTGAAGCTTTCTTT; CDR3: CASTNRGLGEAFF
size: NA; J: TRBJ1-1; V: TRBV6-5; D: NA; DNA: TGTGCCAGCAGTTACTCGAGGGGGGGCCTTGAAGCTTTCTTT; CDR3: CASSYSRGGLEAFF
size: NA; J: TRBJ1-1; V: TRBV7-9; D: NA; DNA: TGTGCCAGCAGCCCCCGAGGCAGATTGAACACTGAAGCTTTCTTT; CDR3: CASSPRGRLNTEAFF
size: once; J: TRBJ2-1; V: TRBV4-1; D: TRBD1; DNA: TGCGCCAGCAGCCTCTCCCTGACAGGGAGTGGCGATGAGCAGTTCTTC; CDR3: CASSLSLTGSGDEQFF
size: NA; J: TRBJ1-4; V: TRBV3-1/TRBV3-2; D: TRBD1; DNA: TGTGCCAGCAGCCGGGCAGGGGGGGAAAAACTGTTTTTT; CDR3: CASSRAGGEKLFF
size: NA; J: TRBJ1-3; V: TRBV4-3; D: TRBD1; DNA: TGCGCCAGCAGCCACCGACAGGGGTCTGGAAACACCATATATTTT; CDR3: CASSHRQGSGNTIYF
size: NA; J: TRBJ2-5; V: TRBV2; D: NA; DNA: TGTGCCAGCAGCGTAGGGGGACGGGAGACCCAGTACTTC; CDR3: CASSVGGRETQYF
size: NA; J: TRBJ2-3; V: TRBV5-1; D: NA; DNA: TGCGCCAGCAGCGAGACAGGCAACTTAGCCCAACCCCTACCTCATTACACAGATACGCAGTATTTT; CDR3: CASSETGNLAQPLPHYTDTQYF
size: NA; J: TRBJ2-3; V: TRBV7-2; D: TRBD2; DNA: TGTGCCAGCAGCTTAACTAGCGGGGGTGCCAGAGATACGCAGTATTTT; CDR3: CASSLTSGGARDTQYF
size: NA; J: TRBJ2-6; V: TRBV5-6; D: TRBD1; DNA: TGTGCCAGCAATAGACAGGGCCTAAGCTCTGGGGCCAACGTCCTGACTTTC; CDR3: CASNRQGLSSGANVLTF
size: NA; J: TRBJ2-1; V: TRBV7-3; D: TRBD2; DNA: TGTGCCAGCAGCTTACTAGCGGGGGGGTCCAATGAGCAGTTCTTC; CDR3: CASSLLAGGSNEQFF
size: NA; J: TRBJ2-1; V: TRBV18; D: TRBD1; DNA: TGTGCCAGCTCACCACTGCCAGGGGGCGATGAGCAGTTCTTC; CDR3: CASSPLPGGDEQFF
size: NA; J: TRBJ2-7; V: TRBV27; D: NA; DNA: TGTGCCAGCAGCCGCTCCGCCAGTATCCAATACGAGCAGTACTTC; CDR3: CASSRSASIQYEQYF
size: NA; J: TRBJ2-3; V: TRBV4-2; D: TRBD2; DNA: TGTGCCAGCAGCCATTTTAGCGGGGCAGATACGCAGTATTTT; CDR3: CASSHFSGADTQYF
size: NA; J: TRBJ1-1; V: TRBV5-8; D: TRBD1; DNA: TGTGCCAGCAGCTCTTACAGGGGGCGTACGGGCACTGAAGCTTTCTTT; CDR3: CASSSYRGRTGTEAFF
size: NA; J: TRBJ2-2; V: TRBV5-6; D: NA; DNA: TGTGCCAGCAGCTTGGGAGGCGGAGTGTCGACGAGGACCGGGGAGCTGTTTTTT; CDR3: CASSLGGGVSTRTGELFF